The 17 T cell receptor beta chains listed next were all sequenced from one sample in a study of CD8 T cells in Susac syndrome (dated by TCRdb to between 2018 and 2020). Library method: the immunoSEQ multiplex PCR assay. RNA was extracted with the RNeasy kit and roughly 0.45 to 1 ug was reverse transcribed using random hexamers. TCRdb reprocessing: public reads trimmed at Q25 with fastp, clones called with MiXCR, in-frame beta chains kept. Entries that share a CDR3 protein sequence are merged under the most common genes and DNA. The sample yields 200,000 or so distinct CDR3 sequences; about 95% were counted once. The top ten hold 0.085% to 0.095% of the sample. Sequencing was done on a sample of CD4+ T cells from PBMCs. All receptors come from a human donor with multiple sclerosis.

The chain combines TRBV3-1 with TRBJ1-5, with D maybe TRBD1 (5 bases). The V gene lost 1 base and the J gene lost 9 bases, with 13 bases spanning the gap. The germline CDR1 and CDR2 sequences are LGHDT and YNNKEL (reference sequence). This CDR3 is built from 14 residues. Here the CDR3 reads CASSQGTAGGPQHF. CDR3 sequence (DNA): TGTGCCAGCAGCCAAGGGACTGCCGGGGGGCCCCAGCATTTT.

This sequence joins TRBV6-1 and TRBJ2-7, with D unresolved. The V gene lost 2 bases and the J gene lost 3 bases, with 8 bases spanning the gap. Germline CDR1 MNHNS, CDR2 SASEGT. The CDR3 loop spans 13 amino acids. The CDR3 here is CASSEPPVYEQYF. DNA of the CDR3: TGTGCCAGCAGTGAACCTCCAGTCTACGAGCAGTACTTC.

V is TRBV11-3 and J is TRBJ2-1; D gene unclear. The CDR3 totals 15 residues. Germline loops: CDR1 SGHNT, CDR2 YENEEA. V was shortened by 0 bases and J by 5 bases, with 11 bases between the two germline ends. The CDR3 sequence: CASSLDSAPNNEQFF. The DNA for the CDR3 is TGTGCCAGCAGCTTAGATTCGGCGCCCAACAATGAGCAGTTCTTC.

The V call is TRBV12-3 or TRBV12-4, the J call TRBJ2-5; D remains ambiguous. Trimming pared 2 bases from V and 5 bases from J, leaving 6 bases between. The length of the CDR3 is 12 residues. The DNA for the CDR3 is TGTGCCAGCAGTTTAACGCGTGAGACCCAGTACTTC. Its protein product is CASSLTRETQYF.

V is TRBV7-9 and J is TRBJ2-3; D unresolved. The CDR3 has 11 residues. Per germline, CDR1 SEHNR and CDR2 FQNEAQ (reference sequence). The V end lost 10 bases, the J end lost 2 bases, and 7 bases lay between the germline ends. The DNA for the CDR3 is TGTGCCATAGGCGACACAGATACGCAGTATTTT. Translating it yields CAIGDTDTQYF.

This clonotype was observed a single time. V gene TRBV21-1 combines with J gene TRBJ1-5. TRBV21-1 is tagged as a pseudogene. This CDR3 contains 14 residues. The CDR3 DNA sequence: TGTGCCAGCAGCAAAGCTCAAGAGGTGGAGCCCCAGCATTTT. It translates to CASSKAQEVEPQHF.

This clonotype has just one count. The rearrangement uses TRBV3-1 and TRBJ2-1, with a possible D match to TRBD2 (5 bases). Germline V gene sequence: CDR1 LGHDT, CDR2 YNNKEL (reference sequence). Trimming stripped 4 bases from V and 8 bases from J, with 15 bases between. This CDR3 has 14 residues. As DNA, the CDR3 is TGTGCCAGCAGCCCCACCGGGGTTTCGGATGAGCAGTTCTTC. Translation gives CASSPTGVSDEQFF.

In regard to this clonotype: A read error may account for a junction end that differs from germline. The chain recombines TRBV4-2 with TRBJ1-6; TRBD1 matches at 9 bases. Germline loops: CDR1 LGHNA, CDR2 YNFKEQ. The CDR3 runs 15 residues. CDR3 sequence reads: CASSHPGQGRSSLHF. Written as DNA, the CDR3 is TGTGCCAGCAGCCACCCGGGACAGGGCCGTTCATCCCTCCACTTT.

The CDR3: CSARGPDVDNYGYTF. The CDR3 DNA reads TGCAGTGCTAGAGGCCCGGACGTTGACAACTATGGCTACACCTTC. The chain links TRBV20-1 to TRBJ1-2; D call uncertain. The CDR3 runs to 15 residues. Germline V gene sequence: CDR1 DFQATT, CDR2 SNEGSKA (reference sequence). The V end lost 1 base, the J end lost 2 bases, and 14 bases lay between the germline ends.

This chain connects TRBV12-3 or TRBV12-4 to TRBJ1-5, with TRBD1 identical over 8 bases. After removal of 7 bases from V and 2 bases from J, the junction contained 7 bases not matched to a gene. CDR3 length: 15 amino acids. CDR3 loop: CASNTGGGRNQPQHF. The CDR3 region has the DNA TGTGCCAGCAATACAGGGGGAGGCCGCAATCAGCCCCAGCATTTT.

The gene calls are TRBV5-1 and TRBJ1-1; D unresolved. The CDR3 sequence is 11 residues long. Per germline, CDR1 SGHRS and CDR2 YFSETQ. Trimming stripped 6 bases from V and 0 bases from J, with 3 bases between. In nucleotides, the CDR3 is TGCGCCAGCAAAATGAACACTGAAGCTTTCTTT. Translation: CASKMNTEAFF.

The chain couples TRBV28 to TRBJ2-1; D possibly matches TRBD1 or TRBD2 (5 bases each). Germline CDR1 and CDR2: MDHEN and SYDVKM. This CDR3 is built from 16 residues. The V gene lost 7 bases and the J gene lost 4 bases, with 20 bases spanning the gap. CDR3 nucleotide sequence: TGTGCCAGCATGAGGGGAGACGCGACAGTGTACAATGAGCAGTTCTTC. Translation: CASMRGDATVYNEQFF.

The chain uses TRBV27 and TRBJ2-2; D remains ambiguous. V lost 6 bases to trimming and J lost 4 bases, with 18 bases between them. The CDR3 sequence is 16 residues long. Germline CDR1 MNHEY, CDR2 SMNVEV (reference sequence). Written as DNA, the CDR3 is TGTGCCAGCAGCTATTCTTCGGGCACCGGCACCGGGGAGCTGTTTTTT. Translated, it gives CASSYSSGTGTGELFF.

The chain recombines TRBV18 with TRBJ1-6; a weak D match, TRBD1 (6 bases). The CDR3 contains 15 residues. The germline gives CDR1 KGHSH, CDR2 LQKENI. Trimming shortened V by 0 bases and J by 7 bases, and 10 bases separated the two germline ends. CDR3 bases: TGTGCCAGCTCACCACCTGCAAGGGGGAATTCACCCCTCCACTTT. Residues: CASSPPARGNSPLHF.

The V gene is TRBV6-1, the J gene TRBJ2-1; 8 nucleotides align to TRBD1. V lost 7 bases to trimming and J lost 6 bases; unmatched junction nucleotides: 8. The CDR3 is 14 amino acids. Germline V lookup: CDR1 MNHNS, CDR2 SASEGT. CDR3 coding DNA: TGTGCCAGCACTCTCGACAGGGGCCGCAATGAGCAGTTCTTC. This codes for CASTLDRGRNEQFF.

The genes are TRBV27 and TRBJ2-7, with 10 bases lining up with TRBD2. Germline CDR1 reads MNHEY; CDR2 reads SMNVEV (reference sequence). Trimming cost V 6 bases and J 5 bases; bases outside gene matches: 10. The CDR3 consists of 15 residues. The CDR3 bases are TGTGCCAGCAGGAAGGTCCTAGCGGGAGCTAACGAGCAGTACTTC. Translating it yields CASRKVLAGANEQYF.

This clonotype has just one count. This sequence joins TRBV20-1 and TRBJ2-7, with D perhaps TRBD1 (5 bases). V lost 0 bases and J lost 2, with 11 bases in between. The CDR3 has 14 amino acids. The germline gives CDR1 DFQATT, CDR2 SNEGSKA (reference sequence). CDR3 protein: CSARDSAGPYEQYF. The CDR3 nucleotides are TGCAGTGCTAGAGATTCGGCAGGGCCCTACGAGCAGTACTTC.